This is a list of T cell receptor beta chains from one sample in a study of blood T cell repertoires in COVID-19. Here immunoSEQ multiplex PCR was the method, and the copy in TCRdb shows in-frame clones only, minus some. The data show nearly 250,000 clones, approximately 85% seen once. Sequenced: peripheral blood. The receptors come from a woman older than 75 with COVID-19, enrolled during active disease. CDR3s include the opening cysteine and the closing phenylalanine or tryptophan. D genes are given only for firm matches. Clone size is shown for a subset of rows, as once, few, many or a class of expanded clone.

d_gene | abundance | j_gene | v_gene | CDR3nt | CDR3aa
TRBD1 | . | TRBJ1-1 | TRBV30 | TGTGCCTGGAGTACGACAGGGCTGGGCACTGAAGCTTTCTTT | CAWSTTGLGTEAFF
. | . | TRBJ1-1 | TRBV6-6 | TGTGCCAGCAGTTACCCAACAGGGACTGAAGCTTTCTTT | CASSYPTGTEAFF
. | . | TRBJ2-1 | TRBV9 | TGTGCCAGCAGCCTAAGTAACTACAATGAGCAGTTCTTC | CASSLSNYNEQFF
TRBD1 | . | TRBJ1-6 | TRBV10-2 | TGCGCCAGCAGTGAGTGGGGACAGGGGAATTCACCCCTCCACTTT | CASSEWGQGNSPLHF
. | . | TRBJ2-2 | TRBV6-2/TRBV6-3 | TGTGCCAGCAGTCTCGGGGTAATGAACACCGGGGAGCTGTTTTTT | CASSLGVMNTGELFF
TRBD1 | . | TRBJ2-2 | TRBV27 | TGTGCCAGCAGTTTACATATAAGACAGGGGGTCGGCACCGGGGAGCTGTTTTTT | CASSLHIRQGVGTGELFF
. | . | TRBJ1-3 | TRBV15 | TGTGCCACCAGCCTACAGGGTTCAGGAAACACCATATATTTT | CATSLQGSGNTIYF
TRBD1 | . | TRBJ1-5 | TRBV28 | TGTGCCAGCAGGAAAGGGGACAGGAATCAGCCCCAGCATTTT | CASRKGDRNQPQHF
. | . | TRBJ2-5 | TRBV27 | TGTGCCAGCAGTCCGGGACTCCCGGGAGAGACCCAGTACTTC | CASSPGLPGETQYF
. | . | TRBJ2-5 | TRBV5-1 | TGCGCCAGCAGCTTGAGCCCAGGGGCCCAAGAGACCCAGTACTTC | CASSLSPGAQETQYF
. | once | TRBJ1-2 | TRBV19 | TGTGCCAGTAGCCGGGACAATTCTAACCCACTCTATGGCTACACCTTC | CASSRDNSNPLYGYTF
TRBD2 | few | TRBJ2-1 | TRBV3-1/TRBV3-2 | TGTGCCAGCAGCCTGCTGTTAGCGGGGGGACTCCCCTACAATGAGCAGTTCTTC | CASSLLLAGGLPYNEQFF
TRBD1 | . | TRBJ1-6 | TRBV28 | TGTGCCAGCAGAGTACCGACAGGGGATAATTCACCCCTCCACTTT | CASRVPTGDNSPLHF
TRBD1 | few | TRBJ1-1 | TRBV7-8 | TGTGCCAGCAGCCTATTTGGACAGGGCAGCATCGGAGCTTTCTTT | CASSLFGQGSIGAFF